Sequencing of this T cell receptor (beta chain) was carried out in a study of blood T cell repertoires in COVID-19. Background on the study: Samples of COVID-19 (acute and convalescent) were obtained from the United States, Italy and Spain.

V gave up 5 bases and J gave up 0 bases, with 10 bases separating them. CDR1 and CDR2 (germline): MNHEY, SVGAGI. The CDR3 contains 14 residues. This table comes from immunoSEQ multiplex PCR, and its TCRdb copy is limited to in-frame clones, with some not included. Of approximately 230,000 clones in the sample, roughly 87% were seen once. This sequence originates from a man younger than 35 with active or convalescent COVID-19. Sequencing was carried out using peripheral blood. The V gene is TRBV6-5, the J gene TRBJ1-1; the D gene is possibly TRBD1 (6 bases). In DNA, the CDR3 is TGTGCCAGCAGTAGAGACAGGTTGAACACTGAAGCTTTCTTT. Protein: CASSRDRLNTEAFF.